These T cell receptor beta chains were read from a single sample in a study of blood T cell repertoires in COVID-19. TCRdb's table, derived via immunoSEQ multiplex PCR, lists solely in-frame clones and lacks some. The sample lists about 150,000 clones, about 87% occurring once. The sequenced sample consisted of peripheral blood. The source of these receptors is an elderly woman with COVID-19, enrolled during active disease. The CDR3 runs from the conserved cysteine through the conserved F or W. A D gene is named only where the DNA matches it firmly. Size is stated for part of the rows, as once, few or many counts, or as a class when the clone is expanded.

cdr3_nt: TGTGCCAGCAGCTTGCTGACAGGTGAAAAACTGTTTTTT; cdr3_aa: CASSLLTGEKLFF; d_call: .; v_call: TRBV5-4; j_call: TRBJ1-4; clone_size: .
cdr3_nt: TGTGCCAGCAGCCAAGAAGCCACCGTTCCGGGTGAGCAGTTCTTC; cdr3_aa: CASSQEATVPGEQFF; d_call: .; v_call: TRBV3-1/TRBV3-2; j_call: TRBJ2-1; clone_size: .
cdr3_nt: TGTGCCAGCAGCCAAGAGATGGCGACTAGCGGGAGGAATGAGCAGTTCTTC; cdr3_aa: CASSQEMATSGRNEQFF; d_call: TRBD2; v_call: TRBV4-2; j_call: TRBJ2-1; clone_size: .
cdr3_nt: TGTGCCAGCAGCACAACAACACCCCCCGGGGAGCTGTTTTTT; cdr3_aa: CASSTTTPPGELFF; d_call: .; v_call: TRBV27; j_call: TRBJ2-2; clone_size: .
cdr3_nt: TGTGCCAGCTGGACAGGGGGCTGGGACGAGCAGTACTTC; cdr3_aa: CASWTGGWDEQYF; d_call: TRBD1; v_call: TRBV2; j_call: TRBJ2-7; clone_size: few
cdr3_nt: TGTGCCAGCAGGGGGGGTCAGTATGCTGACTATGGCTACACCTTC; cdr3_aa: CASRGGQYADYGYTF; d_call: .; v_call: TRBV25-1; j_call: TRBJ1-2; clone_size: .
cdr3_nt: TGTGCCAGCAGTGCCCAACTAGCGGGGTCTGACAATGAGCAGTTCTTC; cdr3_aa: CASSAQLAGSDNEQFF; d_call: TRBD2; v_call: TRBV6-1; j_call: TRBJ2-1; clone_size: .
cdr3_nt: TGTGCCAGCAGTCTGTCCCAGCGTAACTATGGCTACACCTTC; cdr3_aa: CASSLSQRNYGYTF; d_call: .; v_call: TRBV5-8; j_call: TRBJ1-2; clone_size: .
cdr3_nt: TGCGCCAGCAGCCAGAACAGGGATGTCAGCTATGGCTACACCTTC; cdr3_aa: CASSQNRDVSYGYTF; d_call: .; v_call: TRBV4-3; j_call: TRBJ1-2; clone_size: few
cdr3_nt: TGTGCCAGCAGCAGACAGACAGGGACGAACATTCAGTACTTC; cdr3_aa: CASSRQTGTNIQYF; d_call: TRBD1; v_call: TRBV7-8; j_call: TRBJ2-4; clone_size: .
cdr3_nt: TGTGCCAGCAGTACTGGACAGGGGATAAGGGAGCAGTACTTC; cdr3_aa: CASSTGQGIREQYF; d_call: TRBD1; v_call: TRBV6-5; j_call: TRBJ2-7; clone_size: .
cdr3_nt: TGTGCCAGCAGCCCCCGCGGGGGTTACGAGCAGTACTTC; cdr3_aa: CASSPRGGYEQYF; d_call: TRBD2; v_call: TRBV7-2; j_call: TRBJ2-7; clone_size: .
cdr3_nt: TGTGCCAGCAGCCTGACAGGGGGTCAGCCCCAGCATTTT; cdr3_aa: CASSLTGGQPQHF; d_call: TRBD1; v_call: TRBV6-5; j_call: TRBJ1-5; clone_size: .
cdr3_nt: TGTGCCAGCAGCCCCCGACAGGGCTATGGCTACACCTTC; cdr3_aa: CASSPRQGYGYTF; d_call: TRBD1; v_call: TRBV3-1/TRBV3-2; j_call: TRBJ1-2; clone_size: few
cdr3_nt: TGTGCCAGCAGCTCATCCGTGGGAGCTAACTATGGCTACACCTTC; cdr3_aa: CASSSSVGANYGYTF; d_call: .; v_call: TRBV7-2; j_call: TRBJ1-2; clone_size: few
cdr3_nt: TGTGCCAGCAGTTACGGGCAAAACGAGCAGTACTTC; cdr3_aa: CASSYGQNEQYF; d_call: .; v_call: TRBV6-5; j_call: TRBJ2-7; clone_size: .
cdr3_nt: TGTGCCAGCGGACTAGCCCTCGCAGATACGCAGTATTTT; cdr3_aa: CASGLALADTQYF; d_call: TRBD2; v_call: TRBV27; j_call: TRBJ2-3; clone_size: .
cdr3_nt: TGTGCCAGCAGATGGGACAGATCTAAGCCGGATTTCTTT; cdr3_aa: CASRWDRSKPDFF; d_call: TRBD1; v_call: TRBV6-5; j_call: TRBJ1-1; clone_size: .
cdr3_nt: TGTGCCAGTAGTATACGAGGGAATAGCAATCAGCCCCAGCATTTT; cdr3_aa: CASSIRGNSNQPQHF; d_call: .; v_call: TRBV19; j_call: TRBJ1-5; clone_size: .
cdr3_nt: TGCAGCGTTGAAGCCGCGACACTGAGCTCTGGAAACACCATATATTTT; cdr3_aa: CSVEAATLSSGNTIYF; d_call: .; v_call: TRBV29-1; j_call: TRBJ1-3; clone_size: .
cdr3_nt: TGTGCCAGCAGTTTCCAGACAGGGGGCGGCTACGAGCAGTACTTC; cdr3_aa: CASSFQTGGGYEQYF; d_call: TRBD1; v_call: TRBV6-6; j_call: TRBJ2-7; clone_size: .
cdr3_nt: TGTGCCAGCAGCCCGACTAGCGGGATCTACAATGAGCAGTTCTTC; cdr3_aa: CASSPTSGIYNEQFF; d_call: TRBD2; v_call: TRBV16; j_call: TRBJ2-1; clone_size: .
cdr3_nt: TGTGCCAGCAGCGTGGGCGGGAGTTTGACCGGGGAGCTGTTTTTT; cdr3_aa: CASSVGGSLTGELFF; d_call: TRBD2; v_call: TRBV9; j_call: TRBJ2-2; clone_size: .
cdr3_nt: TGTGCCAGCAGTACTCGACAGGGGGTTCACGAGCAGTACTTC; cdr3_aa: CASSTRQGVHEQYF; d_call: TRBD1; v_call: TRBV27; j_call: TRBJ2-7; clone_size: .
cdr3_nt: TGTGCCAGCAGCCGGACTATCTATGGCTACACCTTC; cdr3_aa: CASSRTIYGYTF; d_call: .; v_call: TRBV2; j_call: TRBJ1-2; clone_size: .
cdr3_nt: TGTGCCAGCAGTACTACTAGCGGTCAATACAATGAGCAGTTCTTC; cdr3_aa: CASSTTSGQYNEQFF; d_call: TRBD2; v_call: TRBV9; j_call: TRBJ2-1; clone_size: .
cdr3_nt: TGCAGCGTCACACGGACAGGTTCATACGAGCAGTACTTC; cdr3_aa: CSVTRTGSYEQYF; d_call: TRBD1; v_call: TRBV29-1; j_call: TRBJ2-7; clone_size: .
cdr3_nt: TGTGCCAGCTCACCACGGGAGGGGAATCAGCCCCAGCATTTT; cdr3_aa: CASSPREGNQPQHF; d_call: .; v_call: TRBV18; j_call: TRBJ1-5; clone_size: .
cdr3_nt: TGTGCCACCCGGGGAGCGGGAGGGAGGGATGAGCAGTTCTTC; cdr3_aa: CATRGAGGRDEQFF; d_call: TRBD2; v_call: TRBV24-1; j_call: TRBJ2-1; clone_size: .
cdr3_nt: TGTGCCAGCAGCCAAGTTGTTTGGGAGACGGCTGGAAACACCATATATTTT; cdr3_aa: CASSQVVWETAGNTIYF; d_call: .; v_call: TRBV4-2; j_call: TRBJ1-3; clone_size: .
cdr3_nt: TGTGCCAGCAGTAGGGACTCCATGACTCAAGCGAGGGAGCAGTACTTC; cdr3_aa: CASSRDSMTQAREQYF; d_call: .; v_call: TRBV2; j_call: TRBJ2-7; clone_size: .
cdr3_nt: TGTGCCAGCAGCTTAGATGGGGGACAGTATTATGGCTACACCTTC; cdr3_aa: CASSLDGGQYYGYTF; d_call: TRBD1; v_call: TRBV11-2; j_call: TRBJ1-2; clone_size: .
cdr3_nt: TGCGCCAGCAGCGCCGACAGTAACTATGGCTACACCTTC; cdr3_aa: CASSADSNYGYTF; d_call: .; v_call: TRBV5-1; j_call: TRBJ1-2; clone_size: once
cdr3_nt: TGTGCCAGCAGTACAGAACAGGGCACTAATGAAAAACTGTTTTTT; cdr3_aa: CASSTEQGTNEKLFF; d_call: .; v_call: TRBV27; j_call: TRBJ1-4; clone_size: .
cdr3_nt: TGTGCCAGCAGTCGACAGGGGGGTAACTATGGCTACACCTTC; cdr3_aa: CASSRQGGNYGYTF; d_call: TRBD1; v_call: TRBV28; j_call: TRBJ1-2; clone_size: once
cdr3_nt: TGCGCCAGCAGCTTGGTGCAGGGGGCGTTCACCGGGGAGCTGTTTTTT; cdr3_aa: CASSLVQGAFTGELFF; d_call: TRBD1; v_call: TRBV5-1; j_call: TRBJ2-2; clone_size: .
cdr3_nt: TGTGCCAGCAGCTTAGTCGTGGCAGGGTTGGTCACTGTCTACGAGCAGTACTTC; cdr3_aa: CASSLVVAGLVTVYEQYF; d_call: .; v_call: TRBV11-2; j_call: TRBJ2-7; clone_size: .
cdr3_nt: TGTGCCAGAGACAGGAACACCGGGGAGCTGTTTTTT; cdr3_aa: CARDRNTGELFF; d_call: .; v_call: TRBV6-4; j_call: TRBJ2-2; clone_size: .
cdr3_nt: TGTGCCAGCACCGACAGCCAAGTTCAGCCCCAGCATTTT; cdr3_aa: CASTDSQVQPQHF; d_call: .; v_call: TRBV7-2; j_call: TRBJ1-5; clone_size: .
cdr3_nt: TGTGCCAGCAGACCATTGGGGAGGGACGAGCAGTACTTC; cdr3_aa: CASRPLGRDEQYF; d_call: TRBD2; v_call: TRBV12-3/TRBV12-4; j_call: TRBJ2-7; clone_size: .
cdr3_nt: TGTGCCAGCAGCTTAGGCCAGGCGGGGAGCGAGCAGTACTTC; cdr3_aa: CASSLGQAGSEQYF; d_call: .; v_call: TRBV7-8; j_call: TRBJ2-7; clone_size: .
cdr3_nt: TGTGCCAGCAGCCCCGCCTACCCAGGTGGCTACACCTTC; cdr3_aa: CASSPAYPGGYTF; d_call: .; v_call: TRBV7-8; j_call: TRBJ1-2; clone_size: .
cdr3_nt: TGCAGCGTTGGAGGGGCTAGCGGGATGGGCAACGAGCAGTACTTC; cdr3_aa: CSVGGASGMGNEQYF; d_call: TRBD2; v_call: TRBV29-1; j_call: TRBJ2-7; clone_size: .
cdr3_nt: TGTGCCAGCAGTTCTCTGTACGGAGATTTTGGGGAGACCCAGTACTTC; cdr3_aa: CASSSLYGDFGETQYF; d_call: .; v_call: TRBV28; j_call: TRBJ2-5; clone_size: .
cdr3_nt: .; cdr3_aa: CASSTSPGDTGELFF; d_call: .; v_call: TRBV27; j_call: TRBJ2-2; clone_size: .
cdr3_nt: TGTGCCAGCAGCGTATTTCCAGGGGGCAGCGGGGAGCTGTTTTTT; cdr3_aa: CASSVFPGGSGELFF; d_call: TRBD1; v_call: TRBV9; j_call: TRBJ2-2; clone_size: .